This T cell receptor (beta chain) was retrieved from a study of blood T cells in healthy people across ages. General observations from the study: One million T cells yielded diversity estimates that were considered underestimates.

CDR1 is DFQATT and CDR2 is SNEGSKA in the germline V gene (reference sequence). The CDR3 is 11 residues long. V was clipped by 6 bases and J by 8 bases, with 13 bases between them. For the second PCR, which ran for about 7 to 11 cycles, a sample-barcoded 5' primer and a J-beta primer mix were used. TCRdb fed the 5' RACE reads into MiXCR, producing one record per CDR3 protein. The table includes approximately 1.5 million distinct CDR3 sequences, about 32% detected once. In regard to this clonotype: Its antigen is not known.

The rearrangement joins TRBV20-1 to TRBJ1-2, with D possibly matching TRBD1 (5 bases). The source is a woman aged 25 to 39 in good health. The sample taken for sequencing was blood. The CDR3 reads CSATLGTGYTF. The CDR3 bases are TGCAGTGCCACACTAGGGACCGGCTACACCTTC.